The 21 T cell receptor beta chains reported below all come from one sample, sequenced in a study of T cell responses to AZD1222 COVID-19 vaccine. This table comes from immunoSEQ multiplex PCR, and its TCRdb copy is limited to in-frame clones, with some not included. Of 120,000 or so clones listed, approximately 90% are singletons. Sequencing used peripheral blood, obtained on day 0 of AZD1222 vaccination. All receptors come from an adult in good health.

The chain employs TRBV4-2 and TRBJ1-3; the D gene is possibly TRBD1 (5 bases). The CDR3 consists of 17 residues. Germline CDR1 reads LGHNA; CDR2 reads YNFKEQ. V lost 6 bases and J lost 0, with 18 bases in between. The CDR3 sequence is CASRGGGATTSGNTIYF. CDR3 coding DNA: TGTGCCAGCAGGGGTGGCGGGGCCACCACCTCTGGAAACACCATATATTTT.

The chain uses TRBV9 and TRBJ1-1; D ambiguous. The V gene lost 0 bases and the J gene lost 3 bases, with 6 bases spanning the gap. CDR1 and CDR2 (germline): SGDLS, YYNGEE. This CDR3 region has 13 residues. CDR3 DNA sequence: TGTGCCAGCAGCGTAGGCGGTCACACTGAAGCTTTCTTT. This sequence encodes CASSVGGHTEAFF.

V gene TRBV12-3 or TRBV12-4 combines with J gene TRBJ1-2; D unresolved. Trimming left V 1 base short and J 10 bases short, with 10 bases between. The CDR3 covers 12 residues. CDR3 coding DNA: TGTGCCAGCAGTTTAGTCTATGATGCCTACACCTTC. Translated: CASSLVYDAYTF.

The gene calls are TRBV9 and TRBJ2-1; D might be TRBD2 (6 bases). This CDR3 is 15 amino acids long. V lost 3 bases and J 2 bases, leaving 12 bases between the germline ends. Germline-derived CDR1 and CDR2 are SGDLS and YYNGEE. The CDR3, as DNA: TGTGCCAGCAGCGGGCGGGACGGGGCCTACAATGAGCAGTTCTTC. Its protein is CASSGRDGAYNEQFF.

This chain uses TRBV5-4 with TRBJ2-6; TRBD1 aligns across 7 bases. Germline CDR1 is SGHNT and CDR2 is YYREEE (reference sequence). V gave up 3 bases and J gave up 0 bases; unmatched junction bases: 6. The CDR3 length is 17 residues. CDR3 protein: CASSSGTVTSGANVLTF. The CDR3, as DNA: TGTGCCAGCAGCTCCGGGACAGTGACCTCTGGGGCCAACGTCCTGACTTTC.

This chain joins TRBV6-1 and TRBJ2-1, with D unclear. Germline V gives CDR1 MNHNS, CDR2 SASEGT. This CDR3 is 13 amino acids long. Trimming removed 1 base from V and 4 bases from J, with 5 bases in between. The CDR3 here is CASSEVRYNEQFF. The CDR3 DNA reads as TGTGCCAGCAGTGAAGTAAGATACAATGAGCAGTTCTTC.

The chain employs TRBV10-3 and TRBJ1-1; no firm D call. CDR3 length: 14 amino acids. Trimming removed 3 bases at V and 1 base at J, with 9 bases between. Germline CDR1 is ENHRY and CDR2 is SYGVKD. The CDR3 nucleotides read TGTGCCATCAGTGATCCAGGAAAGAACACTGAAGCTTTCTTT. Its translation: CAISDPGKNTEAFF.

This clone was counted between two and nine times. The chain recombines TRBV27 with TRBJ1-5; no reliable D call. The length of the CDR3 is 14 residues. Germline V lookup: CDR1 MNHEY, CDR2 SMNVEV (reference sequence). Deletions cut 6 bases from V and 7 bases from J, with 16 bases between. CDR3 protein: CASSRASINQPQHF. The CDR3 DNA follows: TGTGCCAGCAGCCGGGCCTCCATCAACCAGCCCCAGCATTTT.

The chain is built from TRBV5-1 and TRBJ2-7, with D unclear. Trimming shortened V by 0 bases and J by 3 bases, and 10 bases separated the two germline ends. Germline CDR1 and CDR2: SGHRS and YFSETQ. The CDR3 has 14 amino acids. The CDR3 DNA is TGCGCCAGCAGCTTGGATTTCGGTGACTACGAGCAGTACTTC. Its protein is CASSLDFGDYEQYF. Drawing the rest from reference TRBV5-1 and TRBJ2-7, the complete variable domain is KAGVTQTPRYLIKTRGQQVTLSCSPISGHRSVSWYQQTPGQGLQFLFEYFSETQRNKGNFPGRFSGRQFSNSRSEMNVSTLELGDSALYLCASSLDFGDYEQYFGPGTRLTVT.

This chain uses TRBV6-5 with TRBJ1-3; D not resolved. The CDR3 length is 14 residues. V gave up 11 bases and J gave up 0 bases, with 14 bases separating them. CDR1 and CDR2 from the germline V gene are MNHEY and SVGAGI. The CDR3 loop reads CAPTGEHSGNTIYF. Written as DNA, the CDR3 is TGTGCCCCTACCGGAGAACACTCTGGAAACACCATATATTTT.

This clone showed up just once. This chain uses TRBV6-1 with TRBJ2-3; 7 nucleotides agree with TRBD2. Germline loops: CDR1 MNHNS, CDR2 SASEGT. CDR3 length: 15 residues. Unmatched junction bases numbered 3, after V lost 2 bases and J lost 1 base. CDR3 nucleotide sequence: TGTGCCAGCAGTGAACTGAGCGGGGGCACAGATACGCAGTATTTT. Translated: CASSELSGGTDTQYF.

The J gene is TRBJ2-3, the V gene TRBV18; 11 bases are shared with TRBD2. With 4 bases clipped from V and 4 bases from J, the junction kept 10 bases outside the gene matches. The germline gives CDR1 KGHSH, CDR2 LQKENI. This CDR3 region has 17 residues. CDR3 DNA sequence: TGTGCCAGCTCACGGGATCCCGGGACTAGCGGCTCAGATACGCAGTATTTT. Residues: CASSRDPGTSGSDTQYF.

Only one count was recorded for this clone. V gene TRBV6-5 combines with J gene TRBJ2-3; 7 bases map to TRBD1. Germline CDR1 MNHEY, CDR2 SVGAGI. J was trimmed by 1 base and V by 6 bases; bases with no gene match: 7. CDR3 size: 15 residues. The CDR3 DNA follows: TGTGCCAGCAGGCCCCAGGGGGTCGGCACAGATACGCAGTATTTT. Protein sequence: CASRPQGVGTDTQYF.

This chain joins TRBV19 and TRBJ2-2; tentative D call: TRBD1 (6 bases). The germline gives CDR1 LNHDA, CDR2 SQIVND (reference sequence). This CDR3 spans 14 amino acids. Trimming stripped 4 bases from V and 4 bases from J, with 10 bases between. The CDR3 DNA sequence: TGTGCCAGTAGTACACAGGGTATCACCGGGGAGCTGTTTTTT. Encoded protein: CASSTQGITGELFF.

V gene TRBV5-1 combines with J gene TRBJ2-5; 10 bases are shared with TRBD2. The CDR3 is made up of 16 amino acids. Germline values: CDR1 SGHRS, CDR2 YFSETQ. After removal of 1 base from V and 4 bases from J, the junction contained 7 bases not matched to a gene. CDR3 DNA sequence: TGCGCCAGCAGCTTGTCCCCTAGCGGGGGAGGAGAGACCCAGTACTTC. This encodes CASSLSPSGGGETQYF.

This clone was found once. The chain employs TRBV6-6 and TRBJ1-5; the D gene is possibly TRBD1 (5 bases). The CDR3 covers 11 residues. Between the trimmed V and J ends, which lost 5 bases and 11 bases, there was a span of 10 bases. The germline V gene has CDR1 MNHNY and CDR2 SVGAGI (reference sequence). DNA of the CDR3: TGTGCCAGCAGTAACATGGGGGCCCAGCATTTT. It yields the protein CASSNMGAQHF.

V and J are TRBV13 and TRBJ1-1, with no clear D. CDR1 is PRHDT, CDR2 FYEKMQ, per germline (reference sequence). The CDR3 runs to 14 residues. The ends were cut back, 4 bases at V and 0 bases at J, with 9 bases in the middle. CDR3 loop: CASSYDGMNTEAFF. CDR3 nucleotides: TGTGCCAGCAGCTACGACGGTATGAACACTGAAGCTTTCTTT.

The rearrangement uses TRBV27 and TRBJ2-1; 7 bases line up with TRBD2. There are 14 residues in the CDR3. The V gene end was trimmed by 3 bases and the J gene end by 5 bases; junction bases not matched to a gene: 4. Germline CDR1 is MNHEY and CDR2 is SMNVEV (reference sequence). The CDR3 region is CASSLEREHNEQFF. CDR3 sequence (DNA): TGTGCCAGCAGTTTGGAGCGGGAACACAATGAGCAGTTCTTC.

V usage is TRBV5-1 and J usage is TRBJ2-7, with D possibly being TRBD1 (6 bases). CDR3 size: 15 residues. V gave up 5 bases and J gave up 3 bases, with 18 bases separating them. In germline, CDR1 is SGHRS, CDR2 YFSETQ. CDR3 in DNA: TGCGCCAGCAGTCGATCCGGGACACAGAACTACGAGCAGTACTTC. Translation: CASSRSGTQNYEQYF.

DNA of the CDR3: TGTGCCAGCAGCTTAGCCGGATCCCTCCGGGAGACCCAGTACTTC. Protein product: CASSLAGSLRETQYF. The gene calls are TRBV7-2 and TRBJ2-5; no clear D. V dropped 0 bases and J dropped 5 bases, with 13 bases sitting between them. CDR3 length: 15 residues. CDR1 is SGHTA, CDR2 FQGNSA, per germline.

The V call is TRBV5-1, the J call TRBJ2-2; a weak D match, TRBD2 (5 bases). The V gene's germline CDR1 is SGHRS and CDR2 YFSETQ. With 1 base removed from V and 7 bases from J, the gap between germline ends came to 14 bases. This CDR3 is built from 15 residues. CDR3 DNA sequence: TGCGCCAGCAGCTTGAGGGCTCCCCGGGGCGGGGAGCTGTTTTTT. It encodes CASSLRAPRGGELFF.